The 21 T cell receptor beta chains below were found in one sample sequenced in a study of molecular identifiers for immune sequencing clone quantification. TCRdb re-analysed the PCR reads in MiXCR, keeping a single row per CDR3 protein. This table holds more than 450,000 distinct CDR3 sequences, around 25% found once. Sequenced input: naive CD8+ T cells from blood, with Jurkat cell RNA spiked in. Stated subset: FACS-sorted CD8+CD4-CCR7+CD45RA+ naive T cells. The receptors come from a human donor in good health. Some libraries in this study had Jurkat cell RNA spiked in.

The chain recombines TRBV7-9 with TRBJ1-6; 9 bases align to TRBD1. This CDR3 comprises 14 residues. Germline lookup yields CDR1 SEHNR and CDR2 FQNEAQ (reference sequence). With 6 bases clipped from V and 8 bases from J, the junction kept 5 bases outside the gene matches. CDR3: CASSPGTGYSPLHF. DNA for the CDR3: TGTGCCAGCAGTCCAGGGACAGGGTATTCACCCCTCCACTTT.

This clonotype was detected a few times. This sequence joins TRBV6-5 and TRBJ2-7, with D possibly called TRBD1 or TRBD2 (5 bases each). CDR3 length: 16 amino acids. Trimming took 2 bases from V and 5 from J, leaving 19 bases between them. Germline V lookup: CDR1 MNHEY, CDR2 SVGAGI. CDR3 nucleotide sequence: TGTGCCAGCAGTTACACTCCTGGGACGCCGAACCACGAGCAGTACTTC. This codes for CASSYTPGTPNHEQYF.

The chain joins TRBV7-9 to TRBJ2-2; D is ambiguous. The CDR3 contains 17 residues. Germline lookup yields CDR1 SEHNR and CDR2 FQNEAQ (reference sequence). Trimming took off 0 bases at V and 4 bases at J, with 15 bases between the two ends. CDR3 loop: CASSLADPLGGTGELFF. CDR3 nucleotides: TGTGCCAGCAGCTTAGCAGACCCCCTCGGCGGCACCGGGGAGCTGTTTTTT. Full variable domain (outside the CDR3, taken from reference TRBV7-9 and TRBJ2-2): DTGVSQNPRHKITKRGQNVTFRCDPISEHNRLYWYRQTLGQGPEFLTYFQNEAQLEKSRLLSDRFSAERPKGSFSTLEIQRTEQGDSAMYLCASSLADPLGGTGELFFGEGSRLTVL.

This clonotype showed up just a few times. V usage is TRBV11-2 and J usage is TRBJ2-6, with 9 bases identical to TRBD2. The ends lost 2 bases at V and 3 bases at J; junction bases unmatched: 5. The CDR3 totals 17 residues. Germline V gene lookup returns CDR1 SGHAT and CDR2 FQNNGV. CDR3 protein: CASSLTAGGFGANVLTF. The CDR3 bases are TGTGCCAGCAGCTTAACAGCGGGAGGCTTTGGGGCCAACGTCCTGACTTTC. Full variable domain (outside the CDR3, taken from reference TRBV11-2 and TRBJ2-6): EAGVAQSPRYKIIEKRQSVAFWCNPISGHATLYWYQQILGQGPKLLIQFQNNGVVDDSQLPKDRFSAERLKGVDSTLKIQPAKLEDSAVYLCASSLTAGGFGANVLTFGAGSRLTVL.

Only a few counts were recorded for this clonotype. The chain joins TRBV20-1 to TRBJ2-1, with 10 positions matching TRBD2. Losses at the gene ends were 0 bases for V and 5 bases for J; bases not matched to a gene: 10. Germline-derived CDR1 and CDR2 are DFQATT and SNEGSKA (reference sequence). The CDR3 extends over 17 amino acids. CDR3 nucleotides: TGCAGTGCTAGAGATGCTTTCGGGACTAGCGCCCACAATGAGCAGTTCTTC. The encoded protein is CSARDAFGTSAHNEQFF.

Ten or more counts support this clonotype. The rearrangement links TRBV7-9 to TRBJ2-3, with D unclear. This CDR3 spans 16 amino acids. Germline V CDR1 and CDR2: SEHNR, FQNEAQ (reference sequence). The germline V and J ends were trimmed by 2 bases and 2 bases, with 14 bases remaining between them. This CDR3 is CASSLYVGGDTDTQYF. CDR3 bases: TGTGCCAGCAGCTTATATGTCGGCGGAGACACAGATACGCAGTATTTT.

The chain uses TRBV19 and TRBJ2-7; D possibly matches TRBD1 or TRBD2 (5 bases each). CDR1 LNHDA and CDR2 SQIVND come from the germline V gene (reference sequence). CDR3 length: 15 amino acids. Trimming removed 2 bases from V and 3 bases from J, with 14 bases in between. As DNA, the CDR3 is TGTGCCAGTAGTATAACCGGGGACGTCTTCTACGAGCAGTACTTC. Protein: CASSITGDVFYEQYF.

This chain joins TRBV28 and TRBJ2-1; TRBD2 is a possible D gene (6 bases). Trimming pared 2 bases from V and 12 bases from J, leaving 8 bases between. The CDR3 extends over 11 amino acids. CDR1 MDHEN and CDR2 SYDVKM come from the germline V gene. The CDR3 protein is CASSLVEGQFF. The CDR3 DNA reads as TGTGCCAGCAGTTTAGTGGAGGGGCAGTTCTTC.

The sample holds a few counts of this clonotype. V and J are TRBV24-1 and TRBJ2-3, with TRBD2 identical over 7 bases. In germline, CDR1 is KGHDR, CDR2 SFDVKD. CDR3 length: 15 amino acids. Losses at the gene ends were 5 bases for V and 6 bases for J; bases not matched to a gene: 10. CDR3 coding DNA: TGTGCCACCAGTGGAGTTCGGGAGGTTGTGGATACGCAGTATTTT. Translating gives CATSGVREVVDTQYF.

This clonotype was observed a few times. The CDR3 loop reads CASSPRDSGALYEQYF. The CDR3, as DNA: TGTGCCAGCAGCCCACGGGATAGCGGGGCCCTGTACGAGCAGTACTTC. This sequence joins TRBV6-5 and TRBJ2-7; 8 bases map to TRBD2. Germline CDR1 is MNHEY and CDR2 is SVGAGI. Unmatched junction bases numbered 14, after V lost 6 bases and J lost 4 bases. The CDR3 sequence is 16 residues long.

This clonotype was counted only a few times. The rearrangement links TRBV30 to TRBJ2-7; a weak D match, TRBD2 (5 bases). V lost 5 bases to trimming and J lost 1 base, with 9 bases between them. The CDR3 runs 12 residues. Germline assignment: CDR1 GTSNPN and CDR2 SVGIG (reference sequence). CDR3 nucleotide sequence: TGTGCCTGGGGAACGGGATCCTACGAGCAGTACTTC. This encodes CAWGTGSYEQYF. The full variable domain, rest sourced from reference TRBV30 and TRBJ2-7, is SQTIHQWPATLVQPVGSPLSLECTVEGTSNPNLYWYRQAAGRGLQLLFYSVGIGQISSEVPQNLSASRPQDRQFILSSKKLLLSDSGFYLCAWGTGSYEQYFGPGTRLTVT.

Only a few counts were recorded for this clonotype. In DNA, the CDR3 is TGTGCCAGCAGCCAAGATGGGCTAGCCGGCACAGATACGCAGTATTTT. Its protein is CASSQDGLAGTDTQYF. The rearrangement links TRBV3-1 to TRBJ2-3; TRBD2 might be the D (5 bases). CDR3 size: 16 residues. Germline V gene lookup returns CDR1 LGHDT and CDR2 YNNKEL (reference sequence). Trimming took 0 bases from V and 1 from J, leaving 11 bases between them.

About this clonotype: It may be a read error: a sequence one base away is much more abundant. The J gene is TRBJ2-5, the V gene TRBV4-3; 10 bases map to TRBD2. V was clipped by 0 bases and J by 4 bases; unmatched bases: 17. The CDR3 sequence is 20 residues long. Germline CDR1 is LGHNA and CDR2 is YSLEER. The CDR3 DNA sequence: TGCGCCAGCAGCCAAGATTTACTTTCCGAATTAGCGGGGGGCCTAGAGACCCAGTACTTC. Residues: CASSQDLLSELAGGLETQYF.

As regards this clonotype: A read error is possible here, since a much larger clone lies one base away. This chain connects TRBV27 to TRBJ2-5; either TRBD1 or TRBD2 may supply D (6 bases each). The CDR3 extends over 14 amino acids. CDR1 and CDR2 from the germline V gene are MNHEY and SMNVEV (reference sequence). The CDR3 bases are TGTGCCAACAGTTTAGGGGGGCCCGGCGAGACCCAGTACTTC. Residues: CANSLGGPGETQYF.

This clonotype has a count of ten or more. The rearrangement links TRBV6-5 to TRBJ2-7; 8 nucleotides line up with TRBD1. Trimming at V came to 3 bases and at J to 5 bases, leaving 6 bases not matched to a gene. This CDR3 spans 14 amino acids. Germline CDR1 and CDR2: MNHEY and SVGAGI. CDR3 nucleotide sequence: TGTGCCAGCAGTTATGGCCCAGGGGGCAACGAGCAGTACTTC. Amino acid sequence: CASSYGPGGNEQYF.

This clonotype was counted only a few times. V and J are TRBV9 and TRBJ2-3; 14 bases are shared with TRBD2. Looked up from germline, CDR1 is SGDLS and CDR2 is YYNGEE. The CDR3 length is 18 residues. Trimming took 3 bases from V and 4 from J; bases not matched to a gene: 10. CDR3 sequence: CASSEAHGLAGGSDTQYF. The CDR3 DNA is TGTGCCAGCAGCGAGGCCCATGGACTAGCGGGAGGATCAGATACGCAGTATTTT.

This clonotype was seen a few times. V is TRBV11-2 and J is TRBJ2-7; TRBD1 matches 10 bases. The CDR3 extends over 17 amino acids. The germline gives CDR1 SGHAT, CDR2 FQNNGV. The J segment lost 3 bases and the V segment lost 1 base, leaving 9 bases of the junction unmatched. For the CDR3, the DNA is TGTGCCAGCAGCTTAGGGTTCGGGACAGGGGACAACTACGAGCAGTACTTC. Translation gives CASSLGFGTGDNYEQYF.

The V and J genes are TRBV6-5 and TRBJ2-2; TRBD2 aligns across 14 bases. V trimming: 9 bases; J trimming: 7 bases; junction bases outside the gene matches: 7. Germline-derived CDR1 and CDR2 are MNHEY and SVGAGI. The CDR3 has 15 amino acids. CDR3 DNA sequence: TGTGCCAGTTGGACTAGCGGGGGGCGGGGCGGGGAGCTGTTTTTT. Translated: CASWTSGGRGGELFF.

Of note for this clonotype: This sequence may be a read error, since a much larger clone differs from it by one base. V and J are TRBV5-6 and TRBJ2-3; D possibly corresponds to TRBD2 (5 bases). The V gene's germline CDR1 is SGHDT and CDR2 YYEEEE. Trimming took off 4 bases at V and 5 bases at J, with 17 bases between the two ends. The CDR3 runs to 15 residues. The CDR3 loop reads CASSPAGLAGDTQYF. DNA of the CDR3: TGTGCCAGCAGCCCCGCGGGCCTAGCTGGAGATACGCAGTATTTT. Supplemented by reference TRBV5-6 and TRBJ2-3, the full variable domain reads DAGVTQSPTHLIKTRGQQVTLRCSPKSGHDTVSWYQQALGQGPQFIFQYYEEEERQRGNFPDRFSGHQFPNYSSELNVNALLLGDSALYLCASSPAGLAGDTQYFGPGTRLTVL.

This clonotype occurred many times. This rearrangement joins TRBV19 to TRBJ2-5; D uncertain. Germline CDR1 reads LNHDA; CDR2 reads SQIVND (reference sequence). There are 8 residues in the CDR3. Trimming took 8 bases from V and 13 from J, leaving 8 bases between them. CDR3 in amino acids: CASAPWYF. The CDR3 DNA reads as TGTGCCAGTGCCCCTTGGTACTTC.

There are a few counts of this clonotype. The rearrangement joins TRBV30 to TRBJ2-5; D call uncertain. Germline lookup yields CDR1 GTSNPN and CDR2 SVGIG (reference sequence). Trimming cost V 1 base and J 5 bases, with 11 bases left between them. This CDR3 is 13 amino acids long. CDR3 region: CAWSEGSSETQYF. The CDR3 DNA sequence: TGTGCCTGGAGTGAGGGTAGCAGCGAGACCCAGTACTTC.